This T cell receptor beta chain was recovered during a study of shared clonotypes between healthy human individuals (dated by TCRdb to about 2020). Regarding the research as a whole: The cohort included a few men and two women between 18 and 49 years of age. Libraries were prepared and TCR repertoires were sequenced by different laboratories using diverse techniques, in order to increase sequencing depth and limit assay-specific biases. Each donor's leukapheresis produced roughly between roughly 0.85 and 10 billion PBMCs. For each donor, CD4 naive and CD4 memory were each given three plates, CD8 naive was given two plates, and CD8 memory was given one plate. To estimate repertoire size and how much clonotypes are shared between individuals, the study performed deep sequencing of blood TCR repertoires from a few healthy adults. On the study overall, not on this receptor specifically: Naive subsets generally had larger estimated clonotype richness than memory subsets. Only blood was sampled, and tissue TCR repertoires likely differ from those in blood. Sharing across several donors was observed for about 5% of naive CD4, over 3% of naive CD8, 2% to 2.5% of memory CD4, and over 0.3% of memory CD8 clonotypes. Because the study included a small number of donors, the genetic and exposure-history diversity represented was limited. Compared with non-shared clonotypes, clonotypes shared by all four sorted-subset donors had higher generation probabilities. Pairwise subsampling indicated that sequencing depth was expected to affect the degree of clonotype sharing among donors. Incomplete sequencing was indicated by rarefaction of sorted-subset datasets, despite the large sequencing depth.

Using the deep immunoSEQ assay, multiplex PCR amplified TCR CDR3 regions from genomic DNA. Extracted genomic DNA from each cell subset was spread evenly across all wells of several immunoSEQ 96-well plates, with each plate serving as a replicate. For sorted subsets, approximately 210 ng of genomic DNA, equivalent to some 33,000 T cell genomes, went into each replicate PCR. Purified libraries were quantified with a Qubit 3.0 fluorometer, sized on a Bioanalyzer 2100, and re-quantified with the KAPA Library Quantification kit. Every immunoSEQ 96-well plate was sequenced on a dedicated single-read 150-cycle Illumina NextSeq 550 flow cell. The authors' pipeline ran thus. The immunoSEQ output contained only junctional sequences without quality scores, so filtering could not match that applied to full-length reads. To assign V/J genes and CDR3, sequences were annotated against IMGT germline references using PyIR, a Python wrapper for IgBLAST v1.9. Reads were removed for weak V/J assignments (E-value above 1e-6), missing CDR3, stop codons, out-of-frame junctions, or ambiguous translated residues. V3J clonotypes were defined by identical inferred V gene, J gene, and CDR3 amino acid sequence. To compute the percentage overlap between repertoires, the number of shared unique clonotypes was divided by the size of the smaller repertoire. Three approaches were used to assess repertoire richness: RTK rarefaction, the Chao1 estimator, and Recon v2.1 estimates of unobserved clonotypes. Generation probabilities for all TCRbeta clonotypes obtained by the gDNA method from several donors were computed using OLGA. TCRdb limited this immuneACCESS table to in-frame rearrangements with V and J called. A share of clones is missing; checked studies link under half to unresolved V genes, and the rest is unexplained. V and J calls and clone size follow that table, whereas D and trimming were derived from the DNA. In this sample the table shows 2 million to 3 million clones, 80% to 95% of which occur a single time. About 0.34% of the sample comes from the top ten.

Concerning this clone: Its antigen is still unknown. No much larger clone exists at a distance of one base, and base qualities are not known.

The CDR3 numbers 14 residues from cysteine through phenylalanine. CDR3 DNA is the only sequence kept; it has 42 bases, read in frame from the first base. Looking up the germline V gene yields CDR1 SNHLY and CDR2 FYNNEI. Relative to germline, V is 10 bases shorter and J is 3 bases shorter, with 16 bases between their ends. The donors were healthy, HIV-negative adults who had no recently reported acute infections or vaccinations. Only Caucasian adults living in Nashville, Tennessee, USA were represented among the donors. Magnetic negative selection was used to enrich CD4+ T cells, after which naive cells were positively selected on CD45RA and the negative fraction became the memory subset. After blood collection by leukapheresis, PBMCs were isolated using Ficoll-Histopaque density gradient centrifugation and then cryopreserved in the vapor phase of liquid nitrogen. Analytical flow cytometry was used to check the purity and quantity of each magnetically sorted T cell population. Genomic DNA was isolated from each sorted fraction and quantified by UV absorbance on a Nanodrop 2000c.

The receptor chain draws on TRBV2 and TRBJ1-5; no D gene call is confident. The TCR originated in a man aged 18 to 30 in good health. Some clones in this sample may be carry-over from other donors' samples. The sample comprised naive CD4+ T cells from PBMCs. Sample cell subset or site, as interpreted from the label and publication: CD45RA+ positively selected. The DNA sequence reads TGTGCCACCTCAGCGGCGAGAAACAATCAGCCCCAGCATTTT. This translates into CATSAARNNQPQHF.